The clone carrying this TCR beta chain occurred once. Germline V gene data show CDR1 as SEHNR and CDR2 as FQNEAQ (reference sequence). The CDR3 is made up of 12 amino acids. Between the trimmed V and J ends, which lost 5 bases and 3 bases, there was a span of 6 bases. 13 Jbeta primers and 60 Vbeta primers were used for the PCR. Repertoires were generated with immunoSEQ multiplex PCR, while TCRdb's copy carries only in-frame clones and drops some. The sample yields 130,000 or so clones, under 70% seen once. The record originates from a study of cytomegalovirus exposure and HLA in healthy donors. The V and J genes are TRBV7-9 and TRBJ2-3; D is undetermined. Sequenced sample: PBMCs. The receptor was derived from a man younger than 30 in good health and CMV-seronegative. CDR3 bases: TGTGCCAGCAGCCATCAAACAGATACGCAGTATTTT. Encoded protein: CASSHQTDTQYF.